This T cell receptor beta chain was sequenced in a study of control samples from healthy donors and cancer patients. Assay: immunoSEQ multiplex PCR; the TCRdb copy retains only in-frame clones and omits some. This table holds about 170,000 clones, around 95% found once. Germline V gene data show CDR1 as MDHEN and CDR2 as SYDVKM. V was clipped by 5 bases and J by 0 bases, with 20 bases between them. The CDR3 consists of 17 residues. The receptor comes from a woman aged 55-70 years in good health. The sample was blood. The V call is TRBV28, the J call TRBJ2-7; D is possibly TRBD2 (7 bases). The CDR3 sequence is CASSPNLGGGSSYEQYF. CDR3 bases: TGTGCCAGCAGTCCCAATCTGGGGGGCGGGAGCTCCTACGAGCAGTACTTC.